These T cell receptor beta chains were read from a single sample in a study of blood T cell repertoires in COVID-19. Libraries were prepared by immunoSEQ multiplex PCR; TCRdb keeps only in-frame clonotypes and omits some of them. The table records about 140,000 clones, 84% of them present only once. Sequencing was carried out using PBMCs or T cells enriched from blood (not recorded which). These receptors were collected from a woman aged 50 to 65 with acute COVID-19. Each CDR3 is given with its conserved first and last residue. A D gene is named only where the DNA matches it firmly. Not all rows give a size; the values are once, few, many and, for expanded clones, a class.

D: -; V: TRBV7-9; J: TRBJ2-2; size: -; DNA: TGTGCCGGTTACAGGGCGCAGAACACCGGGGAGCTGTTTTTT; CDR3: CAGYRAQNTGELFF
D: TRBD2; V: TRBV3-1/TRBV3-2; J: TRBJ2-3; size: -; DNA: TGTGCCAGCAGCCCACTAGCGGGAGGGGCAGATACGCAGTATTTT; CDR3: CASSPLAGGADTQYF
D: -; V: TRBV6-6; J: TRBJ1-3; size: -; DNA: TGTGCCAGCAGTTCCGAGGTTAGGTCTGGAAACACCATATATTTT; CDR3: CASSSEVRSGNTIYF
D: -; V: TRBV12-5; J: TRBJ2-3; size: -; DNA: TGTGCTAGTGGTTCCAACACCACAGATACGCAGTATTTT; CDR3: CASGSNTTDTQYF
D: -; V: TRBV19; J: TRBJ2-2; size: -; DNA: TGTGCCAGTAGTATAAATACGGGTCTTGCCACCGGGGAGCTGTTTTTT; CDR3: CASSINTGLATGELFF
D: -; V: TRBV12-3/TRBV12-4; J: TRBJ2-3; size: -; DNA: TGTGCCAGCGGCGACTCCACAGATACGCAGTATTTT; CDR3: CASGDSTDTQYF
D: TRBD1; V: TRBV3-1/TRBV3-2; J: TRBJ1-2; size: -; DNA: TGTGCCAGCAGCCAGGACAGGGGGAACTATGGCTACACCTTC; CDR3: CASSQDRGNYGYTF
D: -; V: TRBV5-5; J: TRBJ2-3; size: -; DNA: TGTGCCAGCAGCTTCGACTACCCCGATACGCAGTATTTT; CDR3: CASSFDYPDTQYF
D: TRBD1; V: TRBV6-5; J: TRBJ2-2; size: -; DNA: TGTGCCAGCCGGGACAGGGCGTTGAACGGGGAGCTGTTTTTT; CDR3: CASRDRALNGELFF
D: TRBD2; V: TRBV9; J: TRBJ2-3; size: -; DNA: TGTGCCAGCAGCCCTCCGGGACTATCCACAGATACGCAGTATTTT; CDR3: CASSPPGLSTDTQYF
D: TRBD2; V: TRBV6-2/TRBV6-3; J: TRBJ2-5; size: few; DNA: TGTGCCAGCAGTTACTCCAGTAGCGGGAGCGAGACCCAGTACTTC; CDR3: CASSYSSSGSETQYF
D: TRBD1; V: TRBV5-1; J: TRBJ2-1; size: -; DNA: TGCGCCAGCAGCCCAGGGGGCTCGAGGGGTGGTGAGCAGTTCTTC; CDR3: CASSPGGSRGGEQFF
D: TRBD2; V: TRBV19; J: TRBJ2-7; size: -; DNA: TGTGCCAGTAGCATACTAGCGGGAGTTCCTCGGGAGCAGTACTTC; CDR3: CASSILAGVPREQYF
D: TRBD2; V: TRBV4-1; J: TRBJ2-1; size: -; DNA: TGCGCCAGCAGCCACTTGGGACTAGCGGCCTACAATGAGCAGTTCTTC; CDR3: CASSHLGLAAYNEQFF
D: TRBD1; V: TRBV29-1; J: TRBJ1-2; size: -; DNA: TGCAGCGTTGGTTGGGACAGGGAGGGCTACACCTTC; CDR3: CSVGWDREGYTF
D: -; V: TRBV7-9; J: TRBJ2-2; size: -; DNA: TGTGCCAGACTGGGAGAGGCCGGGGAGCTGTTTTTT; CDR3: CARLGEAGELFF